Listed below are T cell receptor beta chains from one sample, sequenced in a study of cytomegalovirus exposure and HLA in healthy donors. The method was immunoSEQ multiplex PCR; TCRdb's version includes in-frame clones alone and lacks a portion of them. Here the sample spans 100,000 to 150,000 clones, around 77% being singletons. The sample taken for sequencing was PBMCs. Source of these receptors: a woman aged 55-69 years in good health and CMV-seronegative. Both conserved end residues are part of each CDR3. Fields, in order: CDR3 protein, CDR3 DNA, CDR3 length, J gene, clone size, D gene, V gene. The D gene is left open where the match is weak. Size is omitted from some rows. Given values are once, few, many or a class for expanded clones.

CDR3aa: CASSLARGVAYEQYF
CDR3nt: TGTGCCAGCAGTTTAGCGCGGGGGGTCGCCTACGAGCAGTACTTC
len: 15
j_gene: TRBJ2-7
abundance: few
d_gene: TRBD2
v_gene: TRBV27

CDR3aa: CASSTGQGADEQYF
CDR3nt: TGCGCCAGCAGCACTGGACAGGGGGCGGACGAGCAGTACTTC
len: 14
j_gene: TRBJ2-7
abundance: NA
d_gene: TRBD1
v_gene: TRBV5-1

CDR3aa: CASSLATAGVSEQYF
CDR3nt: TGTGCCAGCAGCTTAGCGACTGCGGGAGTAAGTGAGCAGTACTTC
len: 15
j_gene: TRBJ2-7
abundance: NA
d_gene: TRBD2
v_gene: TRBV7-9

CDR3aa: CASSGRPSGGSGEQYF
CDR3nt: TGCGCCAGCAGCGGCCGTCCTAGCGGGGGCTCTGGCGAGCAGTACTTC
len: 16
j_gene: TRBJ2-7
abundance: NA
d_gene: TRBD2
v_gene: TRBV5-1

CDR3aa: CASAPRDRATYEQYF
CDR3nt: TGTGCCAGTGCCCCCCGGGACAGGGCAACCTACGAGCAGTACTTC
len: 15
j_gene: TRBJ2-7
abundance: once
d_gene: TRBD1
v_gene: TRBV19

CDR3aa: CASSSLGAPGYQPQHF
CDR3nt: TGTGCCAGCAGTTCCCTGGGTGCGCCGGGGTATCAGCCCCAGCATTTT
len: 16
j_gene: TRBJ1-5
abundance: NA
d_gene: NA
v_gene: TRBV27

CDR3aa: CASWERAEQFF
CDR3nt: TGTGCCAGCTGGGAGCGGGCTGAGCAGTTCTTC
len: 11
j_gene: TRBJ2-1
abundance: NA
d_gene: NA
v_gene: TRBV7-8

CDR3aa: CASSLGYSGNTDTQYF
CDR3nt: TGTGCCAGCAGCTTAGGGTACAGCGGTAACACAGATACGCAGTATTTT
len: 16
j_gene: TRBJ2-3
abundance: NA
d_gene: NA
v_gene: TRBV11-2

CDR3aa: CASSLTTGRYEQYF
CDR3nt: TGTGCCAGCAGCTTAACGACAGGGCGGTACGAGCAGTACTTC
len: 14
j_gene: TRBJ2-7
abundance: NA
d_gene: TRBD1
v_gene: TRBV11-2

CDR3aa: CASSKGRGREQPQHF
CDR3nt: TGTGCCAGCAGTAAAGGGCGGGGGAGAGAGCAGCCCCAGCATTTC
len: 15
j_gene: TRBJ1-5
abundance: NA
d_gene: NA
v_gene: TRBV28

CDR3aa: CAWSFLGDKLEQYF
CDR3nt: TGTGCCTGGAGTTTTCTCGGGGATAAGCTCGAGCAGTACTTC
len: 14
j_gene: TRBJ2-7
abundance: NA
d_gene: NA
v_gene: TRBV30

CDR3aa: CASSPLDRAAVTGELFF
CDR3nt: TGTGCCAGCTCACCGCTAGACAGGGCAGCAGTCACCGGGGAGCTGTTTTTT
len: 17
j_gene: TRBJ2-2
abundance: NA
d_gene: TRBD1
v_gene: TRBV18

CDR3aa: CASSLGQETDTQYF
CDR3nt: TGCGCCAGCAGCTTAGGACAGGAGACAGATACGCAGTATTTT
len: 14
j_gene: TRBJ2-3
abundance: NA
d_gene: TRBD1
v_gene: TRBV5-1

CDR3aa: CSAALAGGHNEQFF
CDR3nt: TGCAGCGCCGCACTAGCGGGGGGGCACAATGAGCAGTTCTTC
len: 14
j_gene: TRBJ2-1
abundance: NA
d_gene: TRBD2
v_gene: TRBV29-1

CDR3aa: CASSPDSGQAPVLHF
CDR3nt: TGTGCCAGCAGCCCAGATAGTGGGCAGGCCCCGGTCCTCCACTTT
len: 15
j_gene: TRBJ1-6
abundance: NA
d_gene: NA
v_gene: TRBV7-2

CDR3aa: CASSLGRVQKLYEQYF
CDR3nt: TGTGCCAGCAGCTTAGGGCGGGTACAGAAACTCTACGAGCAGTACTTC
len: 16
j_gene: TRBJ2-7
abundance: once
d_gene: NA
v_gene: TRBV7-8

CDR3aa: CASSLQKGVTEAFF
CDR3nt: TGTGCCAGCAGCTTACAGAAGGGAGTAACTGAAGCTTTCTTT
len: 14
j_gene: TRBJ1-1
abundance: NA
d_gene: NA
v_gene: TRBV7-2

CDR3aa: CASSYGGTNYGYTF
CDR3nt: TGTGCCAGCAGTTACGGAGGGACTAACTATGGCTACACCTTC
len: 14
j_gene: TRBJ1-2
abundance: NA
d_gene: NA
v_gene: TRBV6-5

CDR3aa: CASNSAGLVSYNEQFF
CDR3nt: TGTGCCAGTAACTCTGCAGGACTAGTATCTTACAATGAGCAGTTCTTC
len: 16
j_gene: TRBJ2-1
abundance: NA
d_gene: TRBD2
v_gene: TRBV19

CDR3aa: CASRISGGRPGELFF
CDR3nt: TGCGCCAGCCGAATTAGCGGGGGGCGGCCCGGGGAGCTGTTTTTT
len: 15
j_gene: TRBJ2-2
abundance: NA
d_gene: TRBD2
v_gene: TRBV5-1

CDR3aa: CASSPRDNSNQPQHF
CDR3nt: TGTGCCAGCTCACCTCGGGATAATAGCAATCAGCCCCAGCATTTT
len: 15
j_gene: TRBJ1-5
abundance: NA
d_gene: NA
v_gene: TRBV18

CDR3aa: CASSFPRETQYF
CDR3nt: TGTGCCAGCAGCTTCCCCCGGGAGACCCAGTACTTC
len: 12
j_gene: TRBJ2-5
abundance: NA
d_gene: NA
v_gene: TRBV5-4

CDR3aa: CASSQPGKPGKAGGWDTQYF
CDR3nt: TGTGCCAGCAGCCAACCCGGAAAACCTGGAAAAGCGGGGGGATGGGATACGCAGTATTTT
len: 20
j_gene: TRBJ2-3
abundance: NA
d_gene: TRBD2
v_gene: TRBV4-2

CDR3aa: CASSVGTGSYGYTF
CDR3nt: TGTGCCAGCAGCGTAGGGACAGGGAGCTATGGCTACACCTTC
len: 14
j_gene: TRBJ1-2
abundance: NA
d_gene: TRBD1
v_gene: TRBV9

CDR3aa: CASTPGLAPYEQYF
CDR3nt: TGTGCCAGCACCCCCGGACTAGCACCCTACGAGCAGTACTTC
len: 14
j_gene: TRBJ2-7
abundance: NA
d_gene: TRBD2
v_gene: TRBV28

CDR3aa: CASSDSQGFHEQYF
CDR3nt: TGCGCCAGCAGCGATAGCCAGGGTTTCCACGAGCAGTACTTC
len: 14
j_gene: TRBJ2-7
abundance: NA
d_gene: NA
v_gene: TRBV5-1

CDR3aa: CASSQDGRGGGYTF
CDR3nt: TGCGCCAGCAGCCAAGATGGGCGGGGAGGTGGCTACACCTTC
len: 14
j_gene: TRBJ1-2
abundance: once
d_gene: NA
v_gene: TRBV4-1

CDR3aa: CASSTQIGADSPLHF
CDR3nt: TGTGCCAGCTCAACTCAAATTGGGGCAGATTCACCCCTCCACTTT
len: 15
j_gene: TRBJ1-6
abundance: NA
d_gene: NA
v_gene: TRBV18

CDR3aa: CASSKLSSTDTQYF
CDR3nt: TGCGCCAGCAGTAAGCTATCTAGCACAGATACGCAGTATTTT
len: 14
j_gene: TRBJ2-3
abundance: NA
d_gene: NA
v_gene: TRBV10-1

CDR3aa: CASSQIRDRSDEQYF
CDR3nt: TGCGCCAGCAGCCAAATACGGGACAGGTCCGACGAGCAGTACTTC
len: 15
j_gene: TRBJ2-7
abundance: NA
d_gene: TRBD1
v_gene: TRBV4-1

CDR3aa: CASSTGQGYEQYF
CDR3nt: TGCGCCAGCAGCACGGGACAGGGCTACGAGCAGTACTTC
len: 13
j_gene: TRBJ2-7
abundance: few
d_gene: TRBD1
v_gene: TRBV5-1

CDR3aa: CASTLSRDRGNTF
CDR3nt: TGTGCCAGCACCCTGTCCCGGGACAGGGGCAACACCTTC
len: 13
j_gene: TRBJ1-2
abundance: NA
d_gene: TRBD1
v_gene: TRBV5-6

CDR3aa: CASSSTGTGVSYNEQFF
CDR3nt: TGTGCCAGCAGCTCTACCGGGACAGGGGTCTCCTACAATGAGCAGTTCTTC
len: 17
j_gene: TRBJ2-1
abundance: NA
d_gene: TRBD1
v_gene: TRBV5-4

CDR3aa: CASSRQGPARGEQFF
CDR3nt: TGTGCCAGCAGCCGACAGGGGCCCGCAAGAGGTGAGCAGTTCTTC
len: 15
j_gene: TRBJ2-1
abundance: NA
d_gene: TRBD1
v_gene: TRBV7-3

CDR3aa: CSVTGGNTIYF
CDR3nt: TGCAGCGTTACAGGTGGAAACACCATATATTTT
len: 11
j_gene: TRBJ1-3
abundance: NA
d_gene: NA
v_gene: TRBV29-1

CDR3aa: CASSTGGTRSNQPQHF
CDR3nt: TGTGCCAGTAGTACCGGCGGGACCCGTAGCAATCAGCCCCAGCATTTT
len: 16
j_gene: TRBJ1-5
abundance: NA
d_gene: NA
v_gene: TRBV19

CDR3aa: CASRTGAVMNTEAFF
CDR3nt: TGTGCCAGCCGGACAGGGGCCGTTATGAACACTGAAGCTTTCTTT
len: 15
j_gene: TRBJ1-1
abundance: NA
d_gene: TRBD1
v_gene: TRBV6-1

CDR3aa: CASSYHNNANTGELFF
CDR3nt: TGTGCCAGCAGCTATCACAATAACGCGAACACCGGGGAGCTGTTTTTT
len: 16
j_gene: TRBJ2-2
abundance: NA
d_gene: NA
v_gene: TRBV9

CDR3aa: CASKTGGAHYGYTF
CDR3nt: TGTGCCAGCAAAACAGGGGGCGCTCACTATGGCTACACCTTC
len: 14
j_gene: TRBJ1-2
abundance: few
d_gene: TRBD1
v_gene: TRBV28

CDR3aa: CASSLATRGLGNEQFF
CDR3nt: TGTGCCAGCAGCTTGGCCACCAGGGGGCTTGGCAATGAGCAGTTCTTC
len: 16
j_gene: TRBJ2-1
abundance: NA
d_gene: TRBD1
v_gene: TRBV5-5

CDR3aa: CASSLTGEVSEKLFF
CDR3nt: TGCGCCAGCAGCCTCACAGGGGAGGTTTCGGAAAAACTGTTTTTT
len: 15
j_gene: TRBJ1-4
abundance: NA
d_gene: TRBD1
v_gene: TRBV5-1

CDR3aa: CASSLSDSGRYNEQFF
CDR3nt: TGTGCCAGCAGCTTAAGTGATAGCGGGAGGTACAATGAGCAGTTCTTC
len: 16
j_gene: TRBJ2-1
abundance: once
d_gene: TRBD2
v_gene: TRBV11-2

CDR3aa: CASGHSTNEKLFF
CDR3nt: TGTGCCAGTGGACACTCAACTAATGAAAAACTGTTTTTT
len: 13
j_gene: TRBJ1-4
abundance: few
d_gene: NA
v_gene: TRBV19

CDR3aa: CASGRAGGMGNEQFF
CDR3nt: TGTGCCAGCGGCCGGGCGGGGGGAATGGGCAATGAGCAGTTCTTC
len: 15
j_gene: TRBJ2-1
abundance: NA
d_gene: TRBD2
v_gene: TRBV5-6

CDR3aa: CASSLSPDNEQFF
CDR3nt: TGCGCCAGCAGCTTGTCCCCAGACAATGAGCAGTTCTTC
len: 13
j_gene: TRBJ2-1
abundance: NA
d_gene: NA
v_gene: TRBV5-1

CDR3aa: CASSSLDRAYEQYF
CDR3nt: TGTGCCAGCAGCTCCCTCGACAGGGCCTACGAGCAGTACTTC
len: 14
j_gene: TRBJ2-7
abundance: NA
d_gene: TRBD1
v_gene: TRBV11-2

CDR3aa: CASSLGALTGLNEQFF
CDR3nt: TGCGCCAGCAGCTTAGGGGCGTTGACAGGGCTCAATGAGCAGTTCTTC
len: 16
j_gene: TRBJ2-1
abundance: once
d_gene: TRBD1
v_gene: TRBV5-1

CDR3aa: CASSPASGSYEQYF
CDR3nt: TGTGCCAGTAGCCCCGCTAGCGGTTCCTACGAGCAGTACTTC
len: 14
j_gene: TRBJ2-7
abundance: NA
d_gene: TRBD2
v_gene: TRBV19

CDR3aa: CASSGGQKNYEQYF
CDR3nt: TGTGCCAGCAGTGGGGGGCAGAAAAACTACGAGCAGTACTTC
len: 14
j_gene: TRBJ2-7
abundance: NA
d_gene: NA
v_gene: TRBV25-1

CDR3aa: CAISEGTSGPYNEQFF
CDR3nt: TGTGCCATCAGTGAGGGGACTAGCGGTCCGTACAATGAGCAGTTCTTC
len: 16
j_gene: TRBJ2-1
abundance: NA
d_gene: TRBD2
v_gene: TRBV10-3

CDR3aa: CAISEGTGGNEQYF
CDR3nt: TGTGCCATCAGTGAGGGGACAGGGGGCAACGAGCAGTACTTC
len: 14
j_gene: TRBJ2-7
abundance: NA
d_gene: TRBD1
v_gene: TRBV10-3

CDR3aa: CASTTLGGAYEQYF
CDR3nt: TGTGCCAGCACTACCCTGGGGGGAGCCTACGAGCAGTACTTC
len: 14
j_gene: TRBJ2-7
abundance: NA
d_gene: NA
v_gene: TRBV28

CDR3aa: CASSLVPGQGMNEQFF
CDR3nt: TGCGCCAGCAGCTTGGTTCCGGGACAGGGGATGAATGAGCAGTTCTTC
len: 16
j_gene: TRBJ2-1
abundance: NA
d_gene: TRBD1
v_gene: TRBV5-1